Shown below are 2 T cell receptor beta chains from a single sample sequenced in a study of cytomegalovirus exposure and HLA in healthy donors. 60 Vbeta and 13 Jbeta primers were used in PCR. Assay: immunoSEQ multiplex PCR; the TCRdb copy retains only in-frame clones and omits some. The sample lists 200,000 to 250,000 clones, about 83% occurring once. The specimen was PBMCs. These receptors originate from a human donor in good health.

The gene calls are TRBV21-1 and TRBJ2-7; the table assigns TRBD2, which was not confirmed against the DNA. TRBV21-1 is classified as a pseudogene. There are 16 residues in the CDR3. This CDR3 reads CASSKAPCGEPYEQYF. CDR3 nucleotide sequence: TGTGCCAGCAGCAAAGCGCCATGCGGCGAACCCTACGAGCAGTACTTC.

V and J are TRBV2 and TRBJ2-1; D gene ambiguous. Trimming left V 5 bases short and J 0 bases short, with 8 bases between. Germline CDR1 reads SNHLY; CDR2 reads FYNNEI. CDR3 length: 14 amino acids. The chain's CDR3 is CASSLEISYNEQFF. CDR3 in DNA: TGTGCCAGCAGTTTAGAAATCTCCTACAATGAGCAGTTCTTC. The full variable domain, with the rest looked up from reference TRBV2 and TRBJ2-1, is EPEVTQTPSHQVTQMGQEVILRCVPISNHLYFYWYRQILGQKVEFLVSFYNNEISEKSEIFDDQFSVERPDGSNFTLKIRSTKLEDSAMYFCASSLEISYNEQFFGPGTRLTVL.